What follows describes a single T cell receptor (beta chain). The repertoire was sequenced with immunoSEQ multiplex PCR; TCRdb's copy has only in-frame clones and lacks some. In the table there are tens of thousands of clones, more than 85% of which are singletons. This record comes from a study of T cell changes during pregnancy in multiple sclerosis. Trimming removed 4 bases from V and 1 base from J; junction bases left unmatched: 3. Germline V gives CDR1 ENHRY, CDR2 SYGVKD. The CDR3 is 15 residues long. This chain links TRBV10-3 with TRBJ2-2; 7 positions match TRBD2. This receptor was identified in a female donor with multiple sclerosis, enrolled in a pregnancy study. The sequencing used CD4+ T cells from peripheral blood mononuclear cells, collected in the second trimester of pregnancy. CDR3 amino acids: CAISGSGMNTGELFF. CDR3 coding DNA: TGTGCCATCAGTGGGAGCGGGATGAACACCGGGGAGCTGTTTTTT.